The 5 T cell receptor beta chains below all came from one sample that was sequenced in a study of cytomegalovirus exposure and HLA in healthy donors. The PCR ran on 60 Vbeta and 13 Jbeta primers. Produced via immunoSEQ multiplex PCR; TCRdb's table is partial and in-frame only. The sample lists about 130,000 clones; roughly 75% were seen once. Sequenced material: PBMCs. The source of these receptors is a woman in her forties or fifties in good health and CMV-seronegative.

The table lists this clone with a few counts. V gene TRBV6-5 combines with J gene TRBJ2-7, with 7 bases that match TRBD1. The CDR3 is 15 residues long. The ends lost 5 bases at V and 0 bases at J; junction bases unmatched: 7. Looked up from germline, CDR1 is MNHEY and CDR2 is SVGAGI. The CDR3 DNA sequence: TGTGCCAGCAGTCATGACAGGGAAGGCTCCTACGAGCAGTACTTC. Its translation is CASSHDREGSYEQYF.

J is TRBJ1-5 and V is TRBV6-6, with D perhaps matching TRBD1 (6 bases). Trimming removed 6 bases at V and 5 bases at J, with 17 bases between. CDR1 and CDR2 from the germline V gene are MNHNY and SVGAGI (reference sequence). The CDR3 runs 15 residues. CDR3 in amino acids: CASSSGTPRDQPQHF. CDR3 coding DNA: TGTGCCAGCAGCTCCGGGACACCCAGAGATCAGCCCCAGCATTTT.

The chain combines TRBV6-5 with TRBJ1-4; no clear D gene. V was clipped by 6 bases and J by 3 bases, with 8 bases between them. The germline CDR1 and CDR2 sequences are MNHEY and SVGAGI. This CDR3 is 13 amino acids long. In nucleotides, the CDR3 is TGTGCCAGCAGGGCACGTGCTAATGAAAAACTGTTTTTT. Its translation is CASRARANEKLFF.

The genes are TRBV6-5 and TRBJ2-5, with D possibly being TRBD1 (5 bases). With 2 bases removed from V and 1 base from J, the gap between germline ends came to 14 bases. Germline V CDR1 and CDR2: MNHEY, SVGAGI. The CDR3 extends over 16 amino acids. The CDR3 sequence is CASSYLRDSSQETQYF. In nucleotides, the CDR3 is TGTGCCAGCAGTTACCTTCGCGACAGCAGCCAAGAGACCCAGTACTTC.

J is TRBJ2-3 and V is TRBV28; 7 positions match TRBD2. The CDR3 is 13 residues long. In germline, CDR1 is MDHEN, CDR2 SYDVKM. Trimming cost V 6 bases and J 5 bases; bases outside gene matches: 5. DNA for the CDR3: TGTGCCAGCAGCCCCGGCGGGAGAGATACGCAGTATTTT. The encoded protein is CASSPGGRDTQYF.